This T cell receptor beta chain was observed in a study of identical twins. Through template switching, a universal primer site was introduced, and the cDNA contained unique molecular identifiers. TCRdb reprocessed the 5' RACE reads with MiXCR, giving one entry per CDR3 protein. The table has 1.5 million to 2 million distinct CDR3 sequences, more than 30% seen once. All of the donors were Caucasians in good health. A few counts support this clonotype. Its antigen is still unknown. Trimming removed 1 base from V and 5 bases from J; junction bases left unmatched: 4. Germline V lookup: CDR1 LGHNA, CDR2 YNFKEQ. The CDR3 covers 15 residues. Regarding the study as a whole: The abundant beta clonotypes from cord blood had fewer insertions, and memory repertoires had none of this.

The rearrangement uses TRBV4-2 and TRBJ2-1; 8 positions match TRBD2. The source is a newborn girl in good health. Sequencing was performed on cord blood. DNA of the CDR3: TGTGCCAGCAGCCAAGTAGGGACTAGGGACAATGAGCAGTTCTTC. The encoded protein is CASSQVGTRDNEQFF.